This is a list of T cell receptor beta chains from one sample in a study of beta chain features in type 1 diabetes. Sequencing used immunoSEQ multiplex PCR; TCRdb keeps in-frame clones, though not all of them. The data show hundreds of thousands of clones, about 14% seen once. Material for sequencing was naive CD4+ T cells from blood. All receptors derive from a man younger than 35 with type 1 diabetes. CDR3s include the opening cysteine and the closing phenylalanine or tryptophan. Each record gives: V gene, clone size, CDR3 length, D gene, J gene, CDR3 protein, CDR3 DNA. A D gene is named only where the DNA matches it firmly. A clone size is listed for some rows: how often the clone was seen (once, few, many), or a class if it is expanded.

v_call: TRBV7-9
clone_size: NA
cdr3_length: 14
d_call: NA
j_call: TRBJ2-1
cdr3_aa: CASSTFSGNNEQFF
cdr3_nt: TGTGCCAGCAGTACTTTCTCCGGTAACAATGAGCAGTTCTTC

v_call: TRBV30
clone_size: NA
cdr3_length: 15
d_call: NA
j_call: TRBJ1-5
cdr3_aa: CAWSAGLVSNQPQHF
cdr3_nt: TGTGCCTGGAGTGCTGGGCTCGTTAGCAATCAGCCCCAGCATTTT

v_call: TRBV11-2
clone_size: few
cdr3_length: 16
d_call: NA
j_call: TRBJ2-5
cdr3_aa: CASSPALMAFQETQYF
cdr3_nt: TGTGCCAGCAGCCCCGCGCTTATGGCATTCCAAGAGACCCAGTACTTC

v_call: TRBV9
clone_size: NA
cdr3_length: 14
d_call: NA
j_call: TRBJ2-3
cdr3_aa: CASSVNRYTDTQYF
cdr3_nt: TGTGCCAGCAGCGTAAACCGATACACAGATACGCAGTATTTT

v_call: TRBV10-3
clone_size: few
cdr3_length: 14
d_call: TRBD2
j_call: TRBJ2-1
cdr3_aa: CAISDMGGLYEQFF
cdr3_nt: TGTGCCATCAGTGATATGGGAGGGTTGTATGAGCAGTTCTTC

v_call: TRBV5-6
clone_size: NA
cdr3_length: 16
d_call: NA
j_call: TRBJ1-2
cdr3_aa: CASSSGTATTNYGYTF
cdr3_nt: TGTGCCAGCAGCTCGGGGACGGCTACGACGAACTATGGCTACACCTTC

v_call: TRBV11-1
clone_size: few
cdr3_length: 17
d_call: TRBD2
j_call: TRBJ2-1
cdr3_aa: CASSPSGTSLLRDEQFF
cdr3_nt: TGTGCCAGCAGCCCCAGCGGGACTAGCCTCCTAAGGGATGAGCAGTTCTTC

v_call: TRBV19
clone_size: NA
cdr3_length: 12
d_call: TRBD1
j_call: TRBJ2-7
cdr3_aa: CASSIQGDEQYF
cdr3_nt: TGTGCCAGTAGTATTCAGGGGGACGAGCAGTACTTC

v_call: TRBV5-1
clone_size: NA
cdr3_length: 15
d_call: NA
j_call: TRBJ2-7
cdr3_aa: CASSLFRTSSYEQYF
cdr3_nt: TGCGCCAGCAGCTTGTTCAGGACCAGCTCCTACGAGCAGTACTTC

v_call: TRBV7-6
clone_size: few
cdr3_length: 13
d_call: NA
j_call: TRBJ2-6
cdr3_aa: CASSLPGANVLTF
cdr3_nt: TGTGCCAGCAGCTTACCTGGGGCCAACGTCCTGACTTTC

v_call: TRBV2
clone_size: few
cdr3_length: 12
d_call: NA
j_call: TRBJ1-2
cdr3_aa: CASSAPGAGYTF
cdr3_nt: TGTGCCAGCAGTGCCCCGGGGGCCGGCTACACCTTC

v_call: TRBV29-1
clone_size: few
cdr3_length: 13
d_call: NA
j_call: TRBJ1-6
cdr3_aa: CSVAAGVNSPLHF
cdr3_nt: TGCAGCGTTGCGGCCGGGGTTAATTCACCCCTCCACTTT

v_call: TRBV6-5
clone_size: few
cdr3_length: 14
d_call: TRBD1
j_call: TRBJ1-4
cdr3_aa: CARGPTGRSEKLFF
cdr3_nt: TGTGCCAGGGGTCCGACAGGGAGGAGTGAAAAACTGTTTTTT

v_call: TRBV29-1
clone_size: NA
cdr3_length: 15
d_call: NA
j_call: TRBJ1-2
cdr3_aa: CSTTPNPWTNYGYTF
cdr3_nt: TGCAGCACAACCCCGAACCCCTGGACTAACTATGGCTACACCTTC

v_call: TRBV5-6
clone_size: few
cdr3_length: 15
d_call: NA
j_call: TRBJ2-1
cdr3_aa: CASSFTGPGSDEQFF
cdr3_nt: TGTGCCAGCAGCTTTACCGGGCCAGGGAGCGATGAGCAGTTCTTC

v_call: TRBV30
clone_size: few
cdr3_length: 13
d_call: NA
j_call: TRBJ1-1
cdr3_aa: CAWTMSGETEAFF
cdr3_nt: TGTGCCTGGACCATGTCGGGGGAAACTGAAGCTTTCTTT

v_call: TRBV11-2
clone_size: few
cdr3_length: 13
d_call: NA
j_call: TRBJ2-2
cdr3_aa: CASSSQGIGELFF
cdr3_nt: TGTGCCAGCAGCTCACAGGGTATCGGGGAGCTGTTTTTT

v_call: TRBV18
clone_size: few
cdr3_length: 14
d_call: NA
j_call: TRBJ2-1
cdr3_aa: CASSPNTLNNEQFF
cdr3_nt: TGTGCCAGCTCACCGAACACATTGAACAATGAGCAGTTCTTC

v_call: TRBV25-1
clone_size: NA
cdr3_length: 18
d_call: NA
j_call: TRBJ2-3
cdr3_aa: CASPGGRRGCAATDTQYF
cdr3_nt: TGTGCCAGCCCTGGGGGCAGACGGGGCTGTGCGGCCACAGATACGCAGTATTTT

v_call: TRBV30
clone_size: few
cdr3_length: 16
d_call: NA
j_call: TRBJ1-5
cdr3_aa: CAWSATTGLGNQPQHF
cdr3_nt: TGTGCCTGGAGTGCAACAACAGGGTTAGGGAATCAGCCCCAGCATTTT

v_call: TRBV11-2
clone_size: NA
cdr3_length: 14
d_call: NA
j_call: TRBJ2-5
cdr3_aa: CASSFQAAEETQYF
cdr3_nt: TGTGCCAGCAGCTTCCAGGCGGCTGAAGAGACCCAGTACTTC

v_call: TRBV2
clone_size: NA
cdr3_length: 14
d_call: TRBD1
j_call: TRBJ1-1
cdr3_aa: CASTRQGGRTEAFF
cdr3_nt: TGTGCCAGCACCCGACAGGGGGGACGGACTGAAGCTTTCTTT

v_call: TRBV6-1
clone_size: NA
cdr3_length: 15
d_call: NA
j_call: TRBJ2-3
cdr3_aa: CASSEMWGKTDTQYF
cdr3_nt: TGTGCCAGCAGTGAAATGTGGGGAAAGACAGATACGCAGTATTTT

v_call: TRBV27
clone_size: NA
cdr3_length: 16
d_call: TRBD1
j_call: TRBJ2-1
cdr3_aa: CASSLSRDRIYNEQFF
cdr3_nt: TGTGCCAGCAGTTTATCCCGGGACAGAATCTACAATGAGCAGTTCTTC

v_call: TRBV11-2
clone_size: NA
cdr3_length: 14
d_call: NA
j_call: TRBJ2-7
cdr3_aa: CASSSAVHIGEQYF
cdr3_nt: TGTGCCAGCAGCTCGGCGGTACATATAGGCGAGCAGTACTTC